This T cell receptor (beta chain) is from a study of CD8+ T cells in alopecia areata. Study overall: Affected scalp percentage determined the severity score of treated patients. Findings and limits, study-wide: Compared with mice, patients displayed less clear TCR sharing, possibly for HLA-related reasons. Tofacitinib significantly lowered scalp clonality and expanded CD8+ clones among the top 100.

The authors extracted RNA and reverse transcribed it into cDNA as the sequencing template. The data were produced by immunoSEQ multiplex PCR, yet TCRdb's version contains in-frame clones alone and is incomplete. The sample contains around 86,000 clones, more than 65% of which appear only once. The treatment is: oral pan-JAK inhibitor, 5-10 mg twice daily. Trimming removed 0 bases at V and 4 bases at J, with 4 bases between. This CDR3 is 14 amino acids long. Germline CDR1 LGHNA, CDR2 YSLEER. On this clone itself: No antigen is known for it.

The genes are TRBV4-3 and TRBJ2-6; no reliable D call. Sample: CD8+ T cells sorted from blood, taken at approximately week 42, from a patient treated with tofacitinib. The origin of this receptor is a human donor with alopecia areata. The CDR3 DNA follows: TGCGCCAGCAGCCAAGAAGCAGGGGCCAACGTCCTGACTTTC. As protein: CASSQEAGANVLTF.